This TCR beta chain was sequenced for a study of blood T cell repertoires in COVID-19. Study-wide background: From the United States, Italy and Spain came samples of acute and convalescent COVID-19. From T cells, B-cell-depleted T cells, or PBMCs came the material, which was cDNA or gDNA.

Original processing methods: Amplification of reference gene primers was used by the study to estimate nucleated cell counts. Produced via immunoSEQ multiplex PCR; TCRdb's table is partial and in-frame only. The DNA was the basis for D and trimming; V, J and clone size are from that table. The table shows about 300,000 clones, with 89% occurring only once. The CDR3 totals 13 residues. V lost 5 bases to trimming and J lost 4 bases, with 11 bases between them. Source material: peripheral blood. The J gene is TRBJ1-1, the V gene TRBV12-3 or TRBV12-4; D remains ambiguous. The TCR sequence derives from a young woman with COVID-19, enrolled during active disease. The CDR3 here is CASSRQSGTEAFF. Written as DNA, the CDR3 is TGTGCCAGCAGTCGGCAGAGCGGCACTGAAGCTTTCTTT.